This TCR beta chain appears in the sequencing data of a study of early T cells in non-severe SARS-CoV-2 infection. This clonotype was observed a handful of times. Attached unique molecular identifiers marked individual cDNA molecules. TCRdb fed the 5' RACE reads into MiXCR, producing one record per CDR3 protein. The sample holds roughly 100,000 distinct CDR3 sequences, 10% to 15% seen once. Sample: whole blood. This receptor was identified in an adult who was a healthcare worker with PCR-confirmed SARS-CoV-2 infection or an uninfected control (not recorded which).

This CDR3 reads CASSLAENQPQHF. In DNA form, the CDR3 reads TGTGCCAGCAGTTTAGCAGAAAATCAGCCCCAGCATTTT. This chain connects TRBV12-3 or TRBV12-4 to TRBJ1-5; no clear D. CDR3 length equals 13 residues. The ends were cut back, 0 bases at V and 4 bases at J, with 4 bases in the middle.